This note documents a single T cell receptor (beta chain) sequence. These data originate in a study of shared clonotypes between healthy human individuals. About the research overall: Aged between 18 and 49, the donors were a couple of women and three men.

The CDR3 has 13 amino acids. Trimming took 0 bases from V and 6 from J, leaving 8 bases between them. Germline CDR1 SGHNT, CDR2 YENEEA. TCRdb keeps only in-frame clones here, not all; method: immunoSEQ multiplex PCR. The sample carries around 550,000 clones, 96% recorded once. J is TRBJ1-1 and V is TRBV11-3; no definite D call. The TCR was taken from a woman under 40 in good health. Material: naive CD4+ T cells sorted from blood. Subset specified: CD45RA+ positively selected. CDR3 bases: TGTGCCAGCAGCTTAGATTCGTTCGCTGAAGCTTTCTTT. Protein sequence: CASSLDSFAEAFF.